The following is a TCR beta chain sequence with its context. Its antigen is not known. Sample-barcoded 5' priming and a J-beta primer mix drove a second PCR of 7 to 11 cycles. Using its own MiXCR run on the 5' RACE reads, TCRdb lists one record per CDR3 protein. Of hundreds of thousands of distinct CDR3 sequences in the sample, about 52% were seen once. This sample stems from a study of blood T cells in healthy people across ages. Overall study results and limits: Naive CD4+ cells and diversity were both higher in long-lived donors than in aged donors.

Trimming removed 3 bases at V and 1 base at J, with 6 bases between. Germline V CDR1 and CDR2: SQVTM, ANQGSEA. The CDR3 totals 13 residues. What was sequenced was blood. The V gene is TRBV29-1, the J gene TRBJ1-4, with no clear D. This receptor was identified in a woman between 55 and 75 years old in good health. Written as DNA, the CDR3 is TGCAGCGTTGATGAAGGAACTAATGAAAAACTGTTTTTT. This encodes CSVDEGTNEKLFF.